This entry lists 13 T cell receptor beta chains sequenced from one sample in a study of blood T cell repertoires in COVID-19. The table came from immunoSEQ multiplex PCR; TCRdb's copy has only in-frame clones and leaves some out. The sample records some 140,000 clones, around 82% being singletons. The material sequenced was peripheral blood. These TCRs come from a man between 60 and 75 years old with COVID-19, enrolled during active disease.

This chain joins TRBV7-9 and TRBJ2-1; possibly TRBD1 for D (5 bases). The CDR3 runs to 15 residues. V lost 4 bases and J lost 5, with 15 bases in between. Germline CDR1 is SEHNR and CDR2 is FQNEAQ (reference sequence). CDR3 amino acids: CASSYDLGQDNEQFF. The CDR3 bases are TGTGCCAGCAGCTATGATTTAGGACAAGACAATGAGCAGTTCTTC.

The rearrangement links TRBV4-3 to TRBJ2-6; 7 nucleotides line up with TRBD1. Per the germline V gene, CDR1 is LGHNA and CDR2 is YSLEER. This CDR3 spans 18 amino acids. V lost 3 bases to trimming and J lost 0 bases; unmatched junction nucleotides: 8. CDR3 loop: CASSQGTAVISGANVLTF. The CDR3, as DNA: TGCGCCAGCAGCCAGGGGACAGCCGTAATCTCTGGGGCCAACGTCCTGACTTTC.

The rearrangement uses TRBV6-5 and TRBJ1-2, with 7 bases identical to TRBD1. Germline loops: CDR1 MNHEY, CDR2 SVGAGI. The CDR3 has 13 amino acids. V lost 11 bases to trimming and J lost 3 bases; unmatched junction nucleotides: 9. CDR3 amino acids: CAAGRGRHYGYTF. The CDR3 bases are TGTGCCGCCGGGAGGGGGCGTCACTATGGCTACACCTTC.

The V gene is TRBV19, the J gene TRBJ2-6; D may be TRBD1 (5 bases). The V end lost 4 bases, the J end lost 4 bases, and 14 bases lay between the germline ends. The CDR3 runs to 16 residues. The germline gives CDR1 LNHDA, CDR2 SQIVND (reference sequence). The DNA for the CDR3 is TGTGCCAGTAGTAGCACAGGAGCGTTGGGGGCCAACGTCCTGACTTTC. Translating it yields CASSSTGALGANVLTF.

The V and J genes are TRBV6-5 and TRBJ1-2; no firm D call. V lost 7 bases to trimming and J lost 4 bases, with 19 bases between them. The germline CDR1 and CDR2 sequences are MNHEY and SVGAGI. The CDR3 length is 15 residues. The CDR3 DNA follows: TGTGCCAGCATTGGTAGACGGAGCCTCGCCTATGGCTACACCTTC. Its translation: CASIGRRSLAYGYTF.

The chain combines TRBV6-2 or TRBV6-3 with TRBJ1-1, with 8 bases identical to TRBD1. The J segment lost 0 bases and the V segment lost 6 bases, leaving 9 bases of the junction unmatched. The germline CDR1 and CDR2 sequences are MNHEY and SVGEGT. The CDR3 runs 16 residues. The CDR3 loop is CASSPPDRALNTEAFF. The CDR3 DNA is TGTGCCAGCAGCCCTCCGGACAGGGCGTTGAACACTGAAGCTTTCTTT.

The V call is TRBV5-1, the J call TRBJ1-1; TRBD1 matches at 7 bases. CDR1 SGHRS and CDR2 YFSETQ come from the germline V gene. Losses at the gene ends were 5 bases for V and 6 bases for J; bases not matched to a gene: 10. CDR3 length equals 14 residues. The CDR3 bases are TGCGCCAGCAGTACTCGGACAGACAGGGCTGAAGCTTTCTTT. It specifies CASSTRTDRAEAFF.

The J gene is TRBJ2-5, the V gene TRBV5-5; 9 bases are shared with TRBD2. In germline, CDR1 is SGHKS, CDR2 YYEKEE (reference sequence). The V segment lost 6 bases and the J segment 6 bases; nucleotides outside the gene matches: 18. The CDR3 length is 17 residues. CDR3 amino acids: CASILSPSGIISQTQYF. In nucleotides, the CDR3 is TGTGCCAGCATCCTGTCCCCTAGCGGGATCATTAGTCAGACCCAGTACTTC.

The chain uses TRBV3-1 (or the pseudogene TRBV3-2) and TRBJ1-5; TRBD1 might be the D (5 bases). Germline values: CDR1 LGHDT, CDR2 YNNKEL (reference sequence). V lost 3 bases and J 3 bases, leaving 9 bases between the germline ends. This CDR3 has 14 residues. The CDR3 nucleotides read TGTGCCAGCAGCCATGCAGGGAACAATCAGCCCCAGCATTTT. This gives the protein CASSHAGNNQPQHF.

This clone was seen only a few times. V is TRBV12-1 and J is TRBJ2-7; the table's D gene call, TRBD2, was not cross checked with the DNA. TRBV12-1 is annotated as a pseudogene. This CDR3 is built from 15 residues. CDR3 sequence reads: CASSSWTGDHYEQYF. The CDR3, as DNA: TGTGCCAGCAGCTCATGGACTGGGGATCACTACGAGCAGTACTTC.

The rearrangement links TRBV3-1 (or the pseudogene TRBV3-2) to TRBJ1-6; the D is unclear. Trimming took 1 base from V and 15 from J, leaving 7 bases between them. The CDR3 totals 11 residues. Germline values: CDR1 LGHDT, CDR2 YNNKEL (reference sequence). The CDR3 sequence is CASSQADILHF. The CDR3 nucleotides read TGTGCCAGCAGCCAAGCAGATATCCTCCACTTT.

This sequence joins TRBV9 and TRBJ1-6; 7 bases fit TRBD1. The CDR3 totals 16 residues. Unmatched junction bases numbered 5, after V lost 5 bases and J lost 0 bases. Germline V gene data show CDR1 as SGDLS and CDR2 as YYNGEE. CDR3 nucleotide sequence: TGTGCCAGCAGGGAACGGGACAGCTCCTATAATTCACCCCTCCACTTT. This codes for CASRERDSSYNSPLHF. The variable domain in full, with the rest retrieved from reference TRBV9 and TRBJ1-6, is DSGVTQTPKHLITATGQRVTLRCSPRSGDLSVYWYQQSLDQGLQFLIQYYNGEERAKGNILERFSAQQFPDLHSELNLSSLELGDSALYFCASRERDSSYNSPLHFGNGTRLTVT.

The CDR3 DNA follows: TGTGCCTGGAACAGGGGGAATTCACCCCTCCACTTT. Translation gives CAWNRGNSPLHF. The chain is built from TRBV30 and TRBJ1-6; TRBD1 matches at 8 bases. Trimming took 4 bases from V and 7 from J; bases not matched to a gene: 0. There are 12 residues in the CDR3. Germline CDR1 is GTSNPN and CDR2 is SVGIG (reference sequence).